Listed below are T cell receptor beta chains from one sample, sequenced in a study of CD8+ T cells in alopecia areata. Profiling relied on immunoSEQ multiplex PCR, and the TCRdb table lists in-frame clones only, not all of them. Of over 85,000 clones detected, 41% appear once; the ten largest clones hold around 1.5%. The specimen sequenced was CD4+ T cells sorted from blood. Every receptor here comes from a human donor with alopecia areata. Each CDR3 is given with its conserved first and last residue. The order of the fields is CDR3 protein, CDR3 DNA, J gene, V gene, D gene, clone size. A D gene is named only where the DNA matches it firmly. Clone size appears in some rows only: once, few, many, or a class for an expanded clone.

CATREQGASDTQYF,TGTGCCACCAGAGAACAGGGGGCCTCAGATACGCAGTATTTT,TRBJ2-3,TRBV15,TRBD1,few
CASSLRSTEAYEQYF,TGTGCCAGCAGCTTAAGGTCCACGGAGGCCTACGAGCAGTACTTC,TRBJ2-7,TRBV7-2,.,.
CASSLAAQGDYTF,TGCGCCAGCAGCTTGGCAGCACAGGGTGACTACACCTTC,TRBJ1-2,TRBV5-1,.,.
CASSPGLAGEAYEQYF,TGCGCCAGCAGCCCGGGACTAGCGGGAGAGGCCTACGAGCAGTACTTC,TRBJ2-7,TRBV5-1,TRBD2,few
CSVDIYETQYF,TGCAGCGTTGATATTTATGAGACCCAGTACTTC,TRBJ2-5,TRBV29-1,.,few
CASSAGGTDTQYF,TGTGCCAGTTCAGCGGGGGGCACGGATACGCAGTATTTT,TRBJ2-3,TRBV10-3,TRBD2,many
CASSQSQRRVSDTEAFF,TGTGCCAGCAGCCAATCGCAGAGACGGGTGTCGGACACTGAAGCTTTCTTT,TRBJ1-1,TRBV4-2,.,.
CASSKRTGGKETQYF,TGTGCCAGCAGTAAGCGGACAGGGGGAAAAGAGACCCAGTACTTC,TRBJ2-5,TRBV6-5,TRBD1,.
CASSTGDNEKLFF,TGTGCCAGCAGTACAGGGGATAATGAAAAACTGTTTTTT,TRBJ1-4,TRBV6-4,TRBD1,few
CASSLAFIAGGVNEQFF,TGCGCCAGCAGCTTGGCCTTCATAGCGGGAGGGGTCAATGAGCAGTTCTTC,TRBJ2-1,TRBV5-1,TRBD2,few
CASSHEFRDRVFLAADTQYF,TGCGCCAGCAGCCACGAATTCAGGGACAGGGTATTTCTAGCAGCGGATACGCAGTATTTT,TRBJ2-3,TRBV4-1,TRBD1,.
CASSLHSTDTQYF,TGTGCCAGCAGTTTACACAGCACAGATACGCAGTATTTT,TRBJ2-3,TRBV2,.,.
CASSHTSAYSTKNIQYF,TGTGCCAGCAGCCACACCTCGGCCTATTCTACCAAAAACATTCAGTACTTC,TRBJ2-4,TRBV7-9,.,many
CASSSYLGTSGMNEQFF,TGCGCCAGCAGCTCGTATTTAGGGACTAGCGGGATGAATGAGCAGTTCTTC,TRBJ2-1,TRBV5-1,TRBD2,.
CASSTRTGWNQPQHF,TGTGCCAGCAGTACCCGGACAGGGTGGAATCAGCCCCAGCATTTT,TRBJ1-5,TRBV6-5,TRBD1,.
CAIYPGGEGQPQHF,TGTGCCATCTACCCGGGCGGGGAGGGTCAGCCCCAGCATTTT,TRBJ1-5,TRBV28,.,.
CSVGETVGYTF,TGCAGCGTTGGGGAGACAGTTGGCTACACCTTC,TRBJ1-2,TRBV29-1,.,.
CASSPWTGRVYEQYF,TGTGCCAGCAGCCCGTGGACAGGGCGGGTGTACGAGCAGTACTTC,TRBJ2-7,TRBV7-9,TRBD1,few
CASAWEQGAAYEQYF,TGTGCCAGCGCCTGGGAACAGGGGGCGGCCTACGAGCAGTACTTC,TRBJ2-7,TRBV2,TRBD1,once
CASSLGQNQPQHF,TGCGCCAGCAGCTTAGGACAGAATCAGCCCCAGCATTTT,TRBJ1-5,TRBV5-1,.,few
CASTVAGGVFGGNQPQHF,TGTGCCAGCACGGTCGCAGGGGGTGTCTTTGGAGGCAATCAGCCCCAGCATTTT,TRBJ1-5,TRBV28,TRBD1,few
CSVEDMKGTGELFF,TGCAGCGTTGAAGATATGAAGGGGACCGGGGAGCTGTTTTTT,TRBJ2-2,TRBV29-1,.,.
CASSSTGYSTGELFF,TGTGCCAGCAGTTCGACAGGGTATAGCACCGGGGAGCTGTTTTTT,TRBJ2-2,TRBV28,TRBD1,few
CASRLRFVGSYEQYF,TGTGCCAGCAGGTTGAGGTTCGTGGGATCCTACGAGCAGTACTTC,TRBJ2-7,TRBV6-5,.,.
CASSADRTPTDTQYF,TGTGCCAGCAGCGCGGACAGGACGCCCACAGATACGCAGTATTTT,TRBJ2-3,TRBV9,TRBD1,.
CAWSVLLQGDGYTF,TGTGCCTGGAGTGTACTTCTACAAGGTGATGGCTACACCTTC,TRBJ1-2,TRBV30,.,.
CAWSGGQSYEQYF,TGTGCCTGGAGTGGGGGACAAAGCTACGAGCAGTACTTC,TRBJ2-7,TRBV30,.,.
CASSPRGLAGDEQFF,TGTGCCAGCAGCCCCAGAGGTCTAGCAGGCGATGAGCAGTTCTTC,TRBJ2-1,TRBV9,.,.
CASSLDRSPLHF,TGTGCCAGCAGCTTGGATCGTTCACCCCTCCACTTT,TRBJ1-6,TRBV5-4,.,once
CASSPLRAQPQHF,TGTGCCAGCAGCCCCTTGAGGGCTCAGCCCCAGCATTTT,TRBJ1-5,TRBV5-4,.,.
CASSHGDRVQETQYF,TGTGCCAGCAGCCATGGCGACAGGGTCCAAGAGACCCAGTACTTC,TRBJ2-5,TRBV7-9,TRBD1,few
CASSLAYTGYNEQFF,TGTGCCAGCAGCTTAGCGTATACTGGATACAATGAGCAGTTCTTC,TRBJ2-1,TRBV7-9,.,few
CASRRGGTGRSYEQYF,TGTGCCAGCAGGCGAGGAGGGACAGGGCGCTCCTACGAGCAGTACTTC,TRBJ2-7,TRBV27,TRBD1,.
CASSELAGNTEAFF,TGTGCCAGCAGTGAACTGGCAGGGAACACTGAAGCTTTCTTT,TRBJ1-1,TRBV2,.,.
CASSPAGGGSGANVLTF,TGTGCCAGCAGCCCCGCTGGGGGGGGATCTGGGGCCAACGTCCTGACTTTC,TRBJ2-6,TRBV28,TRBD2,.
CAIQKNTEAFF,TGTGCCATCCAGAAGAACACTGAAGCTTTCTTT,TRBJ1-1,TRBV10-3,.,.
CASSSPRGRGEKLFF,TGTGCCAGCAGTTCCCCTCGGGGACGGGGTGAAAAACTGTTTTTT,TRBJ1-4,TRBV6-5,.,.
CASSFQQTGSAGYTF,TGTGCCAGCAGTTTCCAACAAACAGGGTCGGCTGGCTACACCTTC,TRBJ1-2,TRBV27,.,.
CASSPQGTQETQYF,TGTGCCAGCTCACCACAGGGAACCCAAGAGACCCAGTACTTC,TRBJ2-5,TRBV18,.,.
CSVRTARSLSSYNSPLHF,TGCAGCGTCAGGACAGCACGGTCACTAAGCTCCTATAATTCACCCCTCCACTTT,TRBJ1-6,TRBV29-1,.,.
CASSPQRGSVELFF,TGTGCCAGCAGCCCCCAGCGGGGAAGTGTGGAGCTGTTTTTT,TRBJ2-2,TRBV7-3,TRBD2,few
CASSPQFGFSDTQYF,TGTGCCAGCAGCCCTCAGTTCGGCTTTTCAGATACGCAGTATTTT,TRBJ2-3,TRBV9,.,.
CASRRQGETYEQYF,TGTGCCAGCAGACGACAGGGTGAGACCTACGAGCAGTACTTC,TRBJ2-7,TRBV27,TRBD1,.
CASSVGFWESGTQYF,TGTGCCAGCAGCGTAGGCTTCTGGGAGTCAGGGACCCAGTACTTC,TRBJ2-5,TRBV9,.,.
CASSQSRRDRNNEKLFF,TGCGCCAGCAGTCAATCCCGCCGGGACAGGAATAATGAAAAACTGTTTTTT,TRBJ1-4,TRBV23-1,TRBD1,.
CAWSIGSNTGELFF,TGTGCCTGGAGTATCGGTTCGAACACCGGGGAGCTGTTTTTT,TRBJ2-2,TRBV30,.,few
CASSQVRGSYTGELFF,TGCGCCAGCAGCCAAGTACGAGGAAGCTACACCGGGGAGCTGTTTTTT,TRBJ2-2,TRBV4-3,.,few
CAWSVSAVYGYTF,TGTGCCTGGAGTGTATCGGCAGTCTATGGCTACACCTTC,TRBJ1-2,TRBV30,.,.
CASSPQAGVRQPQHF,TGTGCCAGCTCACCTCAGGCAGGGGTACGTCAGCCCCAGCATTTT,TRBJ1-5,TRBV18,.,.
CATRSGTGLGYTF,TGTGCCACCAGATCCGGGACCGGACTAGGCTACACCTTC,TRBJ1-2,TRBV15,.,.
CSVDSTGFTEAFF,TGCAGCGTTGACTCTACAGGTTTCACTGAAGCTTTCTTT,TRBJ1-1,TRBV29-1,.,few
CASSQNYRDSEQFF,TGCGCCAGCAGCCAAAACTACAGGGATTCCGAGCAGTTCTTC,TRBJ2-1,TRBV4-3,.,.